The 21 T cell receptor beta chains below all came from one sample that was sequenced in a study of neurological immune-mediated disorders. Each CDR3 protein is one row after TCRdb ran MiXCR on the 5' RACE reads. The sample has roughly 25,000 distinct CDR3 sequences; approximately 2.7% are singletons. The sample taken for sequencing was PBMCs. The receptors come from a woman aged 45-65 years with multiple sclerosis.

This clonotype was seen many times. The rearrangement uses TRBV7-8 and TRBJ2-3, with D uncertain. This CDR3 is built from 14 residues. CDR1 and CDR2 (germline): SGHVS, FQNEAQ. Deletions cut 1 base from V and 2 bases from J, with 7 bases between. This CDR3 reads CASSLESSTDTQYF. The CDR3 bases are TGTGCCAGCAGCTTAGAGTCATCCACAGATACGCAGTATTTT.

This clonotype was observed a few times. The CDR3 nucleotides read TGTGCCAGCAGCTTGTCTCCCCTCGACGAGCAGTACTTC. Its protein is CASSLSPLDEQYF. The chain combines TRBV11-2 with TRBJ2-7; unclear D gene. The V end was cut by 3 bases, the J end by 5 bases, with 11 bases between. This CDR3 contains 13 residues. The germline CDR1 and CDR2 sequences are SGHAT and FQNNGV.

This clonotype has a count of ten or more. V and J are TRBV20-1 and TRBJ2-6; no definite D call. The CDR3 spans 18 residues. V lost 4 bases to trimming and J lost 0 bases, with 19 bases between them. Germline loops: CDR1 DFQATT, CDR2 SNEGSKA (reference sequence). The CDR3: CSAIRSDWEGSGANVLTF. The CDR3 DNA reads TGCAGTGCTATTCGATCAGACTGGGAAGGCTCTGGGGCCAACGTCCTGACTTTC.

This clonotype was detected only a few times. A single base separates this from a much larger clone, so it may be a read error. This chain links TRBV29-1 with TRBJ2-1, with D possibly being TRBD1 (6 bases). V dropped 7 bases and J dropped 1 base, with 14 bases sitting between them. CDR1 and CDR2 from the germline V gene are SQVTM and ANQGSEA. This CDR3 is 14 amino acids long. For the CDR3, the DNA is TGCAGCGCTGACAGGTTGAGATCCTACAATGAGCAGTTCTTC. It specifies CSADRLRSYNEQFF.

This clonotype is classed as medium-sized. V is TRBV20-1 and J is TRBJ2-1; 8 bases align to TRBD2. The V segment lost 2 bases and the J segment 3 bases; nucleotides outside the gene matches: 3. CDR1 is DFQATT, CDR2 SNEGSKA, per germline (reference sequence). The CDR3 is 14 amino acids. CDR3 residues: CSARRLAGYNEQFF. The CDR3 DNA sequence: TGCAGTGCTAGACGCCTAGCGGGCTACAATGAGCAGTTCTTC.

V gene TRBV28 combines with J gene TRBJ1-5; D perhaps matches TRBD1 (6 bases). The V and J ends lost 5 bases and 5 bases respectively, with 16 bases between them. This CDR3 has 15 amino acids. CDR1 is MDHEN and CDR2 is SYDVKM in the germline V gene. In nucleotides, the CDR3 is TGTGCCAGCAGTGAGTTGGGGGGCGTTGATCAGCCCCAGCATTTT. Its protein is CASSELGGVDQPQHF. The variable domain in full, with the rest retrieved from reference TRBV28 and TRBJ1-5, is DVKVTQSSRYLVKRTGEKVFLECVQDMDHENMFWYRQDPGLGLRLIYFSYDVKMKEKGDIPEGYSVSREKKERFSLILESASTNQTSMYLCASSELGGVDQPQHFGDGTRLSIL.

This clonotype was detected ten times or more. This CDR3 is CASSTSYEQYF. CDR3 DNA: TGTGCCAGCAGCACGTCCTACGAGCAGTACTTC. The rearrangement uses TRBV5-6 and TRBJ2-7; D not certain. Germline V CDR1 and CDR2: SGHDT, YYEEEE. This CDR3 has 11 amino acids. Trimming shortened V by 4 bases and J by 1 base, and 3 bases separated the two germline ends.

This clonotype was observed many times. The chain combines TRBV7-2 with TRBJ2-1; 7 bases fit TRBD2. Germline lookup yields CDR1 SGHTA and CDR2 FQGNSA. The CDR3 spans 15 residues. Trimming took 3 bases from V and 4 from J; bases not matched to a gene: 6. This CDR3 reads CASSFGHGGYNEQFF. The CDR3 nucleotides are TGTGCCAGCAGCTTCGGTCACGGGGGGTACAATGAGCAGTTCTTC.

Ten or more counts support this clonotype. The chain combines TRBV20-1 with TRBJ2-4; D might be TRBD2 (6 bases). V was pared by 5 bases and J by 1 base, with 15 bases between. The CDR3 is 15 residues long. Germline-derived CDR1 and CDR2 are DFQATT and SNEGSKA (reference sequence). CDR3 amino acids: CSAALAGWAKNIQYF. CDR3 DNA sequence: TGCAGTGCTGCACTAGCTGGGTGGGCCAAAAACATTCAGTACTTC.

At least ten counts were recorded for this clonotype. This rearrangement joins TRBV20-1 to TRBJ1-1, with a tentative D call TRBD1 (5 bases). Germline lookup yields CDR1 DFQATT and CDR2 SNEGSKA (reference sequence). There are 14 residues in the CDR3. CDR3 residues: CRGVRGGVNTEAFF. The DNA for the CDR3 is TGCAGGGGAGTTCGGGGCGGGGTGAACACTGAAGCTTTCTTT.

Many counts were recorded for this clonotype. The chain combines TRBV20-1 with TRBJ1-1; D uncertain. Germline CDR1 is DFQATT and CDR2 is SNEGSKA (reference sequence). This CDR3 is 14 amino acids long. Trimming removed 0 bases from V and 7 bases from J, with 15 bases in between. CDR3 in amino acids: CSARDPGRAVEAFF. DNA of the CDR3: TGCAGTGCTAGAGATCCCGGGCGGGCAGTTGAAGCTTTCTTT.

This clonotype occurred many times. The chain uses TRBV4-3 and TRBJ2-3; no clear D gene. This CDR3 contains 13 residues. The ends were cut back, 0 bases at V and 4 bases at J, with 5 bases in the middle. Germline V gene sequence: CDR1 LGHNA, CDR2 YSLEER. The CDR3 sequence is CASSQELADTQYF. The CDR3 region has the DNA TGCGCCAGCAGCCAAGAACTTGCAGATACGCAGTATTTT.

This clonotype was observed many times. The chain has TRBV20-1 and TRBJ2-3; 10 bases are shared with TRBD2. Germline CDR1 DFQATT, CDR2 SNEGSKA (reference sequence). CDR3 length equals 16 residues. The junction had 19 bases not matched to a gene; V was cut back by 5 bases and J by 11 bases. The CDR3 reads CSAPRGLAPDVGRQYF. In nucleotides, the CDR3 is TGCAGTGCTCCCCGGGGACTAGCGCCCGATGTCGGTAGGCAGTATTTT.

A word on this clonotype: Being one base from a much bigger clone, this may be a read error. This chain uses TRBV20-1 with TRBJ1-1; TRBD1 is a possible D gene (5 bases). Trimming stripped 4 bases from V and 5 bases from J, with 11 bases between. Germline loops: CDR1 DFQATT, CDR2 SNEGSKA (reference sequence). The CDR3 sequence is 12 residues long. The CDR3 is CSATRKGTEAFF. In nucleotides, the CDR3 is TGCAGTGCTACAAGAAAGGGGACTGAAGCTTTCTTT.

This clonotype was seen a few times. The CDR3 region is CSANQGADEQYF. The CDR3 DNA follows: TGCAGTGCTAATCAGGGGGCAGACGAGCAGTACTTC. V and J are TRBV20-1 and TRBJ2-7; TRBD1 matches 8 bases. CDR3 length: 12 amino acids. The germline V gene encodes CDR1 DFQATT and CDR2 SNEGSKA (reference sequence). V dropped 4 bases and J dropped 5; count of bases not matched to a gene: 4.

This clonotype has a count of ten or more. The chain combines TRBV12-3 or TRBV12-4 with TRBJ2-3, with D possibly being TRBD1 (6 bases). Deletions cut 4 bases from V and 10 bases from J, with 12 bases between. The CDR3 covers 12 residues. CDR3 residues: CASSSGQRAQYF. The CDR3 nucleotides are TGTGCCAGCAGTTCGGGACAACGAGCGCAGTATTTT.

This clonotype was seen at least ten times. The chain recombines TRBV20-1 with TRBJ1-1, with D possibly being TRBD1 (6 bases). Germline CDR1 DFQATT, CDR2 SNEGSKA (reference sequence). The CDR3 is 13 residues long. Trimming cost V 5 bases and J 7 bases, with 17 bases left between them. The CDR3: CSAPVGARGEAFF. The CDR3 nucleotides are TGCAGTGCTCCCGTTGGGGCCAGGGGTGAAGCTTTCTTT.

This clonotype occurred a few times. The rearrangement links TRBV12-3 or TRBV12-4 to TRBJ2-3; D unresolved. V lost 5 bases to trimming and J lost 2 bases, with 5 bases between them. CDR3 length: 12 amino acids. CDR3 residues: CASSPHTDTQYF. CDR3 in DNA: TGTGCCAGCAGTCCCCACACAGATACGCAGTATTTT.

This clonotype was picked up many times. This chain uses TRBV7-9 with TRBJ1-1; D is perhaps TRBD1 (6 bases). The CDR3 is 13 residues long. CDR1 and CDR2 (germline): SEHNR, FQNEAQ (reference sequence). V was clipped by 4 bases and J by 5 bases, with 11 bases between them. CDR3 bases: TGTGCCAGCAGCTCCTGGCAGGGGACTGAAGCTTTCTTT. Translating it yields CASSSWQGTEAFF. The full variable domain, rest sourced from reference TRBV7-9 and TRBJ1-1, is DTGVSQNPRHKITKRGQNVTFRCDPISEHNRLYWYRQTLGQGPEFLTYFQNEAQLEKSRLLSDRFSAERPKGSFSTLEIQRTEQGDSAMYLCASSSWQGTEAFFGQGTRLTVV.

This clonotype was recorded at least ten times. The CDR3 DNA sequence: TGTGCCAGCAGCCAAGATCTCATGGGGGCCGTGAACACCGGGGAGCTGTTTTTT. It is translated as CASSQDLMGAVNTGELFF. The chain employs TRBV14 and TRBJ2-2; D possibly corresponds to TRBD1 (6 bases). Trimming removed 0 bases at V and 1 base at J, with 15 bases between. The CDR3 contains 18 residues. Per the germline V gene, CDR1 is SGHDN and CDR2 is FVKESK.

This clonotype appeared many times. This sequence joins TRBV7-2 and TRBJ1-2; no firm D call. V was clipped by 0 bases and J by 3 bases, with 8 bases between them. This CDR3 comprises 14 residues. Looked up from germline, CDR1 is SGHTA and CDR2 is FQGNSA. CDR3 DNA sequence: TGTGCCAGCAGCTTAGCGGTGGCAGACTATGGCTACACCTTC. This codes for CASSLAVADYGYTF.